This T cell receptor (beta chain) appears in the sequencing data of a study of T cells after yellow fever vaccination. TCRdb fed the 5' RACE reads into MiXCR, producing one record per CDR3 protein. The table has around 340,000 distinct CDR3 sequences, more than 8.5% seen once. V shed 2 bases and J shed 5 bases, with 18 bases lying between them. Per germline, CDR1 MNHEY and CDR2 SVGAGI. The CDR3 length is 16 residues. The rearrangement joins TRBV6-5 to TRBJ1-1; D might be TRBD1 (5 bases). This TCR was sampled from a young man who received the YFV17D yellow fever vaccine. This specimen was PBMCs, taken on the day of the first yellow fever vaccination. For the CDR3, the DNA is TGTGCCAGCAGTTACCCCTTGGGGGGGGGAGGGACTGAAGCTTTCTTT. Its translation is CASSYPLGGGGTEAFF.